The present T cell receptor (beta chain) was sequenced within a study of T cell responses to AZD1222 COVID-19 vaccine. Sequencing was performed with immunoSEQ multiplex PCR; in TCRdb, only in-frame clones are kept and a portion is missing. The sample consists of 150,000 to 200,000 clones, around 92% of them appearing once. CDR1 is SEHNR and CDR2 is FQNEAQ in the germline V gene (reference sequence). The V gene end was trimmed by 5 bases and the J gene end by 3 bases; junction bases not matched to a gene: 9. The CDR3 covers 15 residues. The rearrangement joins TRBV7-9 to TRBJ1-2; 7 bases fit TRBD1. This sequence originates from an adult in good health. Source: peripheral blood, taken on day 0 of AZD1222 vaccination. CDR3 protein: CASSPKGQQHYGYTF. The CDR3 bases are TGTGCCAGCAGCCCGAAGGGACAGCAGCACTATGGCTACACCTTC. Looking up the rest from reference TRBV7-9 and TRBJ1-2 gives the full variable domain: DTGVSQNPRHKITKRGQNVTFRCDPISEHNRLYWYRQTLGQGPEFLTYFQNEAQLEKSRLLSDRFSAERPKGSFSTLEIQRTEQGDSAMYLCASSPKGQQHYGYTFGSGTRLTVV.